Below are 21 T cell receptor beta chains sequenced from a single sample in a study of cytomegalovirus exposure and HLA in healthy donors. The study ran its PCR with 60 Vbeta and 13 Jbeta primers. Sequencing was performed with immunoSEQ multiplex PCR; in TCRdb, only in-frame clones are kept and a portion is missing. The table has about 190,000 clones, 70% to 80% seen once; the top ten hold about 1.6%. The source material was PBMCs. These TCRs come from a woman between 45 and 60 years old in good health and CMV-seronegative.

This clone was picked up a small number of times. The chain combines TRBV2 with TRBJ1-1; D unclear. Trimming took 7 bases from V and 0 from J, leaving 12 bases between them. CDR1 and CDR2 from the germline V gene are SNHLY and FYNNEI. The CDR3 loop spans 14 amino acids. The CDR3 bases are TGTGCCAGCAAGGAGGGCTGGGTGAACACTGAAGCTTTCTTT. Its protein is CASKEGWVNTEAFF.

This clone counts as medium-sized. The identical CDR3 is also encoded by other nucleotide sequences in the sample. The chain couples TRBV7-9 to TRBJ1-1; TRBD1 is a possible D gene (5 bases). The V gene's germline CDR1 is SEHNR and CDR2 FQNEAQ (reference sequence). CDR3 size: 12 residues. V lost 7 bases and J 3 bases, leaving 9 bases between the germline ends. CDR3 DNA: TGTGCCAGCAAAGGCAGGGACACTGAAGCTTTCTTT. It is translated as CASKGRDTEAFF.

The CDR3 reads CASSILRPANQPQHF. In DNA form, the CDR3 reads TGTGCCAGTAGTATTTTGCGTCCAGCGAATCAGCCCCAGCATTTT. This sequence joins TRBV19 and TRBJ1-5; D not resolved. The length of the CDR3 is 15 residues. Germline V gives CDR1 LNHDA, CDR2 SQIVND (reference sequence). Trimming took 3 bases from V and 4 from J, leaving 13 bases between them.

V usage is TRBV5-1 and J usage is TRBJ2-4; D perhaps matches TRBD1 (6 bases). V lost 4 bases and J 1 base, leaving 9 bases between the germline ends. Germline lookup yields CDR1 SGHRS and CDR2 YFSETQ. The CDR3 covers 14 residues. CDR3 residues: CASSATGAKNIQYF. The CDR3 coding sequence is TGCGCCAGCAGCGCGACAGGCGCCAAAAACATTCAGTACTTC.

Here the CDR3 reads CASSEVSPFTDTQYF. The CDR3 DNA sequence: TGTGCCAGCAGTGAAGTCTCCCCGTTCACAGATACGCAGTATTTT. V usage is TRBV2 and J usage is TRBJ2-3; no firm D call. V lost 1 base to trimming and J lost 2 bases, with 10 bases between them. The CDR3 covers 15 residues. Germline loops: CDR1 SNHLY, CDR2 FYNNEI.

The rearrangement links TRBV1 to TRBJ1-1; TRBD1 is taken as the D call from the table, unchecked against the DNA. TRBV1 is a known pseudogene. This CDR3 is 20 amino acids long. This CDR3 is CTSSQDGFFGTWVGDTEAFF. As DNA, the CDR3 is TGCACCAGCAGCCAAGATGGTTTTTTTGGGACATGGGTCGGTGACACTGAAGCTTTCTTT.

CDR3 in DNA: TGTGCCAGCAGCTTTCGGACAGGAGACCGAGGTACGCAGTATTTT. The encoded protein is CASSFRTGDRGTQYF. V gene TRBV7-2 combines with J gene TRBJ2-3; 7 nucleotides line up with TRBD1. This CDR3 is 15 amino acids long. V trimming: 3 bases; J trimming: 8 bases; junction bases outside the gene matches: 11. Germline V lookup: CDR1 SGHTA, CDR2 FQGNSA.

The gene calls are TRBV7-9 and TRBJ1-6; unclear D gene. Trimming shortened V by 4 bases and J by 7 bases, and 17 bases separated the two germline ends. The CDR3 consists of 16 residues. Per the germline V gene, CDR1 is SEHNR and CDR2 is FQNEAQ (reference sequence). The CDR3 loop is CASSSKSLLGNSPLHF. DNA of the CDR3: TGTGCCAGCAGCTCAAAATCCCTTCTAGGAAATTCACCCCTCCACTTT.

J is TRBJ2-5 and V is TRBV10-3, with TRBD2 matching over 13 bases. V lost 4 bases to trimming and J lost 3 bases; unmatched junction nucleotides: 2. Germline values: CDR1 ENHRY, CDR2 SYGVKD. CDR3 length: 15 residues. The DNA of the CDR3 is TGTGCCATCAGTGCCGGGACTAGCGGGGAAGAGACCCAGTACTTC. It yields the protein CAISAGTSGEETQYF.

This chain connects TRBV9 to TRBJ2-1, with D maybe TRBD1 (5 bases). Germline V gene sequence: CDR1 SGDLS, CDR2 YYNGEE. The CDR3 is 13 amino acids. Trimming pared 4 bases from V and 4 bases from J, leaving 9 bases between. The CDR3 loop is CASSLRVYNEQFF. The CDR3 region has the DNA TGTGCCAGCAGCCTCAGGGTATACAATGAGCAGTTCTTC.

The CDR3 spells CASSLLAGAFSTEAFF. The CDR3, as DNA: TGTGCCAGCAGTCTCCTGGCAGGGGCCTTTAGCACTGAAGCTTTCTTT. The chain carries TRBV6-6 and TRBJ1-1, with a possible D match to TRBD1 (6 bases). Germline V gene lookup returns CDR1 MNHNY and CDR2 SVGAGI (reference sequence). V was trimmed by 5 bases and J by 4 bases, leaving 20 bases between them. This CDR3 comprises 16 residues.

The chain combines TRBV5-1 with TRBJ1-1, with a possible D match to TRBD1 (5 bases). The CDR3 runs to 15 residues. The V gene's germline CDR1 is SGHRS and CDR2 YFSETQ. V lost 1 base and J lost 4, with 14 bases in between. CDR3 protein: CASSLHPRGGTEAFF. The CDR3 DNA is TGCGCCAGCAGCTTGCACCCTCGGGGGGGCACTGAAGCTTTCTTT.

V usage is TRBV2 and J usage is TRBJ2-5; no clear D gene. Deletions cut 8 bases from V and 3 bases from J, with 10 bases between. The CDR3 runs 12 residues. Germline assignment: CDR1 SNHLY and CDR2 FYNNEI. The CDR3 sequence is CASGPIEETQYF. The DNA for the CDR3 is TGTGCCAGCGGGCCAATAGAAGAGACCCAGTACTTC.

The chain combines TRBV5-1 with TRBJ2-1, with 8 bases matching TRBD1. Germline V CDR1 and CDR2: SGHRS, YFSETQ. Trimming at V came to 4 bases and at J to 9 bases, leaving 12 bases not matched to a gene. There are 15 residues in the CDR3. The CDR3 here is CASSLTGARVGEQFF. CDR3 bases: TGCGCCAGCAGCCTGACAGGGGCCCGGGTCGGTGAGCAGTTCTTC. Supplemented by reference TRBV5-1 and TRBJ2-1, the full variable domain reads KAGVTQTPRYLIKTRGQQVTLSCSPISGHRSVSWYQQTPGQGLQFLFEYFSETQRNKGNFPGRFSGRQFSNSRSEMNVSTLELGDSALYLCASSLTGARVGEQFFGPGTRLTVL.

The chain combines TRBV7-9 with TRBJ1-2; no definite D call. This CDR3 is built from 12 residues. Germline assignment: CDR1 SEHNR and CDR2 FQNEAQ (reference sequence). V was clipped by 4 bases and J by 7 bases, with 10 bases between them. The CDR3 region has the DNA TGTGCCAGCAGCTACGGAGCCTTTGGCTACACCTTC. Encoded protein: CASSYGAFGYTF.

The table lists this clone with a count of one. The chain couples TRBV5-1 to TRBJ2-7, with a possible D match to TRBD2 (6 bases). Trimming cost V 3 bases and J 3 bases, with 16 bases left between them. The germline CDR1 and CDR2 sequences are SGHRS and YFSETQ. The CDR3 is made up of 15 amino acids. DNA for the CDR3: TGCGCCAGCAGCTATCTAGGGGTGGGGGGCTACGAGCAGTACTTC. This codes for CASSYLGVGGYEQYF.

This clone has a single count. The chain has TRBV5-1 and TRBJ2-6, with TRBD1 matching 7 bases. The germline V gene encodes CDR1 SGHRS and CDR2 YFSETQ. J lost 0 bases, V lost 1 base, and 10 bases had no gene match. The CDR3 has 19 amino acids. CDR3 protein: CASSLYTGAQSSGANVLTF. CDR3 bases: TGCGCCAGCAGCTTGTATACAGGGGCCCAAAGCTCTGGGGCCAACGTCCTGACTTTC.

V usage is TRBV7-9 and J usage is TRBJ2-5; 11 bases line up with TRBD2. V dropped 5 bases and J dropped 0; count of bases not matched to a gene: 2. Germline-derived CDR1 and CDR2 are SEHNR and FQNEAQ (reference sequence). This CDR3 is 15 amino acids long. CDR3 DNA sequence: TGTGCCAGCAGCCAACTAGCGGGGGACCAAGAGACCCAGTACTTC. Protein sequence: CASSQLAGDQETQYF.

In this sample, this clone turned up a few times. The rearrangement joins TRBV2 to TRBJ1-5; D gene unclear. Germline V gives CDR1 SNHLY, CDR2 FYNNEI. The length of the CDR3 is 13 residues. The V end lost 1 base, the J end lost 4 bases, and 5 bases lay between the germline ends. The CDR3 bases are TGTGCCAGCAGTGAAGTGGAGAATCAGCCCCAGCATTTT. This encodes CASSEVENQPQHF.

V gene TRBV11-2 combines with J gene TRBJ2-3; TRBD1 is a possible D gene (5 bases). V was cut by 0 bases and J by 9 bases, with 10 bases left in between. CDR1 is SGHAT, CDR2 FQNNGV, per germline. This CDR3 contains 13 residues. The CDR3 region has the DNA TGTGCCAGCAGCTTAGAGCGAGCAGGGACGCAGTATTTT. Translated: CASSLERAGTQYF. The full variable domain, completed using reference TRBV11-2 and TRBJ2-3, is EAGVAQSPRYKIIEKRQSVAFWCNPISGHATLYWYQQILGQGPKLLIQFQNNGVVDDSQLPKDRFSAERLKGVDSTLKIQPAKLEDSAVYLCASSLERAGTQYFGPGTRLTVL.

The genes are TRBV2 and TRBJ2-7; D is perhaps TRBD1 (6 bases). Per the germline V gene, CDR1 is SNHLY and CDR2 is FYNNEI. V was shortened by 7 bases and J by 6 bases, with 13 bases between the two germline ends. The CDR3 has 12 amino acids. The CDR3 region is CASKGEFLEQYF. CDR3 in DNA: TGTGCCAGCAAGGGGGAGTTCCTCGAGCAGTACTTC.